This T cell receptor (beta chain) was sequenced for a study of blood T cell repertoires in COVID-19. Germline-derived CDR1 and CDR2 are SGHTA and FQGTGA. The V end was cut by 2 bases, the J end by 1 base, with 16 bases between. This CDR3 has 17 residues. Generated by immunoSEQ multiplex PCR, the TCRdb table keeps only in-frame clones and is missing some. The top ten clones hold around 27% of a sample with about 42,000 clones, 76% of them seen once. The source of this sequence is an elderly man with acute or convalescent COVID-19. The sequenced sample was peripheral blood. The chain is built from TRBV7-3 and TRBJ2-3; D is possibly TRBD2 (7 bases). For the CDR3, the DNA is TGTGCCAGCAGCTTAGGCCGAAAAGGGGGGGGCACAGATACGCAGTATTTT. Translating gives CASSLGRKGGGTDTQYF.